The clone carrying this T cell receptor (beta chain) was recorded a few times. Its specificity is not known. The data are from a study of radiotherapy plus CTLA-4 blockade in lung cancer. J was trimmed by 4 bases and V by 6 bases; bases with no gene match: 10. The CDR3 consists of 15 residues. CDR1 is MNHNY and CDR2 is SVGAGI in the germline V gene (reference sequence). This table comes from immunoSEQ multiplex PCR, and its TCRdb copy is limited to in-frame clones, with some not included. The table has approximately 95,000 clones, 75% to 90% seen once. Broader study findings: Strongest reported response predictors: early blood clone changes and post-radiation interferon-beta.

The chain uses TRBV6-6 and TRBJ2-5, with TRBD1 identical over 8 bases. The origin of this receptor is a human donor with non-small cell lung cancer who had a partial response to radiotherapy plus ipilimumab. This material consisted of peripheral blood, taken from a patient treated with radiotherapy plus ipilimumab. CDR3 sequence (DNA): TGTGCCAGCAGGGAATCAGGGGGCGGACGAGAGACCCAGTACTTC. It encodes CASRESGGGRETQYF.